What follows are 8 T cell receptor beta chains derived from one specimen sequenced in a study of blood T cell repertoires in COVID-19. This table comes from immunoSEQ multiplex PCR, and its TCRdb copy is limited to in-frame clones, with some not included. The sample carries around 67,000 clones, 65% to 85% recorded once. Sequencing was carried out using peripheral blood. The source is a man aged 50 to 59 with active COVID-19.

The chain recombines TRBV6-2 or TRBV6-3 with TRBJ1-2; D unresolved. The CDR3 runs 12 residues. Germline CDR1 and CDR2: MNHEY and SVGEGT. The V gene lost 6 bases and the J gene lost 6 bases, with 11 bases spanning the gap. CDR3 in DNA: TGTGCCAGCAGCCTAAGCGGGAATGGCTACACCTTC. Its protein is CASSLSGNGYTF.

The V call is TRBV14, the J call TRBJ2-2, with D possibly matching TRBD1 (6 bases). Deletions cut 3 bases from V and 1 base from J, with 9 bases between. The CDR3 extends over 15 amino acids. The germline gives CDR1 SGHDN, CDR2 FVKESK. The CDR3 DNA reads as TGTGCCAGCAGCCAGGACAGTATGAACACCGGGGAGCTGTTTTTT. Translation gives CASSQDSMNTGELFF.

V is TRBV7-2 and J is TRBJ2-5, with 10 bases that match TRBD1. V shed 5 bases, J shed 4 bases, and the junction held 7 bases outside the gene matches. CDR1 is SGHTA, CDR2 FQGNSA, per germline. The CDR3 is made up of 15 amino acids. CDR3 DNA sequence: TGTGCCAGCAGCAGCAGGGACAGGGGAATAGAGACCCAGTACTTC. It translates to CASSSRDRGIETQYF.

The genes are TRBV6-5 and TRBJ2-7, with D perhaps TRBD2 (5 bases). CDR3 length equals 16 residues. Germline CDR1 and CDR2: MNHEY and SVGAGI. Trimming took off 4 bases at V and 5 bases at J, with 21 bases between the two ends. The CDR3 spells CASSSPMDSATHEQYF. Written as DNA, the CDR3 is TGTGCCAGCAGTTCCCCTATGGATAGCGCGACCCACGAGCAGTACTTC.

This clone was detected only once. The genes are TRBV29-1 and TRBJ2-1; maybe TRBD2 (6 bases). V was pared by 7 bases and J by 3 bases, with 19 bases between. This CDR3 region has 15 residues. Germline assignment: CDR1 SQVTM and CDR2 ANQGSEA. The CDR3 reads CSAPAQAGRYNEQFF. The DNA of the CDR3 is TGCAGCGCTCCGGCACAAGCGGGCCGCTACAATGAGCAGTTCTTC.

The chain joins TRBV5-4 to TRBJ2-3; 7 nucleotides agree with TRBD1. Germline V CDR1 and CDR2: SGHNT, YYREEE (reference sequence). The CDR3 totals 16 residues. The trim removed 2 bases at V and 1 base at J, leaving 7 bases unmatched. CDR3 amino acids: CASSLGTRGRTDTQYF. The CDR3 nucleotides are TGTGCCAGCAGCTTAGGGACAAGGGGGCGCACAGATACGCAGTATTTT. Full variable domain (outside the CDR3, taken from reference TRBV5-4 and TRBJ2-3): ETGVTQSPTHLIKTRGQQVTLRCSSQSGHNTVSWYQQALGQGPQFIFQYYREEENGRGNFPPRFSGLQFPNYSSELNVNALELDDSALYLCASSLGTRGRTDTQYFGPGTRLTVL.

This chain uses TRBV19 with TRBJ2-5; D is unresolved. Per the germline V gene, CDR1 is LNHDA and CDR2 is SQIVND (reference sequence). The CDR3 sequence is 13 residues long. The V end lost 5 bases, the J end lost 1 base, and 8 bases lay between the germline ends. The CDR3 DNA reads TGTGCCAGTAGTGGCAGGATCCAAGAGACCCAGTACTTC. Its translation is CASSGRIQETQYF.

V and J are TRBV5-6 and TRBJ1-2; 7 nucleotides align to TRBD1. Germline loops: CDR1 SGHDT, CDR2 YYEEEE. This CDR3 has 11 amino acids. With 4 bases clipped from V and 8 bases from J, the junction kept 2 bases outside the gene matches. The CDR3 DNA follows: TGTGCCAGCAGCACAGGGGTCGGCTACACCTTC. It is translated as CASSTGVGYTF.